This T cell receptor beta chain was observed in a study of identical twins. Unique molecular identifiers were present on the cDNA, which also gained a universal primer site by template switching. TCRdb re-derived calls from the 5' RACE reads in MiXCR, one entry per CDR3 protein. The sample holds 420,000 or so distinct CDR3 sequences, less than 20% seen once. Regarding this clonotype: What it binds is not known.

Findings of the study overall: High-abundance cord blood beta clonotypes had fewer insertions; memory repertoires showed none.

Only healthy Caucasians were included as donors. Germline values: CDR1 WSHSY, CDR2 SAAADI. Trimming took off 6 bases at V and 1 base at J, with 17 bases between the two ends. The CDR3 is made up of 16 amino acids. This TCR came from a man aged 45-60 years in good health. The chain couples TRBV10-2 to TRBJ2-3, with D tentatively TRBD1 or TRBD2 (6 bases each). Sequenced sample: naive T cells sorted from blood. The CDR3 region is CASSGGHSGGTDTQYF. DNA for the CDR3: TGCGCCAGCAGCGGGGGACACTCAGGAGGCACAGATACGCAGTATTTT.